A selection of T cell receptor beta chains follows, all from one sample in a study of blood T cells in healthy people across ages. A single record per CDR3 protein comes from TCRdb applying MiXCR to the 5' RACE reads. The table lists some 800,000 distinct CDR3 sequences, roughly 44% of them singletons. The sample taken for sequencing was blood. Receptor source: a man aged 55 to 70 in good health. CDR3s include the opening cysteine and the closing phenylalanine or tryptophan. A D gene is named only where the DNA matches it firmly. Some rows have no size entry. The others give once, few or many, or a class for an expanded clone.

>NA|TRBV7-8|TRBJ2-1|TRBD2
TGTGCCAGCAGCTTATTTGCTAGCGGGGTTCCAAAGGATGGGCAGTTCTTC
CASSLFASGVPKDGQFF
>few|TRBV12-3/TRBV12-4|TRBJ2-7|TRBD1
TGTGCCAGCAGGGACAGGGAAACCTCCTACGAGCAGTACTTC
CASRDRETSYEQYF
>many|TRBV7-2|TRBJ2-4|TRBD2
TGTGCCAGCAGCTTAGATGGAGTTAGCGGGGGGGCTGACATTCAGTACTTC
CASSLDGVSGGADIQYF
>NA|TRBV15|TRBJ1-1|TRBD1
TGTGCCACCAGCAGACCTACAGGGGCTGAAGCTTTCTTT
CATSRPTGAEAFF
>few|TRBV6-2/TRBV6-3|TRBJ1-1|TRBD1
TGTGCCAGCAGTTACTCGTGGACAGGGACGGGGGGCACTGAAGCTTTCTTT
CASSYSWTGTGGTEAFF
>NA|TRBV12-5|TRBJ2-5|NA
TGTGCTAGTGGTCGAAACGTTCAGGGGGGCCTAGGGACCCAGTACTTC
CASGRNVQGGLGTQYF
>NA|TRBV12-5|TRBJ2-1|NA
TGTGCTAGTGGTTTGGGACGGAACTACAATGAGCAGTTCTTC
CASGLGRNYNEQFF
>NA|TRBV20-1|TRBJ1-3|NA
TGCAGTGCCCCTAACCGGGCCAAAGGGGCTGGAAACACCATATATTTT
CSAPNRAKGAGNTIYF
>NA|TRBV4-3|TRBJ1-4|TRBD1
TGCGCCAGCAGCCCCACAGGGGGTCATAATGAAAAACTGTTTTTT
CASSPTGGHNEKLFF
>NA|TRBV4-3|TRBJ2-6|NA
TGCGCCAGCAGCCAAGATCCCCCCGCGACAGGCTATACTGGGGCCAACGTCCTGACTTTC
CASSQDPPATGYTGANVLTF
>few|TRBV21-1|TRBJ1-2|NA
TGTGCCAGCAGCAAAGGGGGGCCGGGACAGGGACACTATGGCTACACCTTC
CASSKGGPGQGHYGYTF
>NA|TRBV25-1|TRBJ2-3|TRBD2
TGTGCCAGCTCCCGCCTAGCGGGGGTACCTAGCACAGATACGCAGTATTTT
CASSRLAGVPSTDTQYF
>NA|TRBV4-1|TRBJ1-2|NA
TGCACCAGCAGCCAAGGGCAGGGTCGGTACTATGGCTACACCTTC
CTSSQGQGRYYGYTF
>many|TRBV10-3|TRBJ2-3|TRBD2
TGTGCCATCAGTCGGACTAGCGGGGGGAGCACAGATACGCAGTATTTT
CAISRTSGGSTDTQYF
>NA|TRBV6-2/TRBV6-3|TRBJ1-5|NA
TGTGCCAGCAGTTCAGTTGGCCGCGATCAGCCCCAGCATTTT
CASSSVGRDQPQHF
>NA|TRBV5-6|TRBJ1-1|NA
TGTGCCAGCAGCGCGAGGGGCACTGAAGCTTTCTTT
CASSARGTEAFF
>NA|TRBV5-1|TRBJ2-7|TRBD2
TGCGCCAGCAGCACGGGACTAGACTACGAGCAGTACTTC
CASSTGLDYEQYF
>NA|TRBV10-3|TRBJ2-7|NA
TGTGCCATCTGTATAGTCGACTCCCCCTACGAGCAGTACTTC
CAICIVDSPYEQYF
>few|TRBV7-2|TRBJ2-7|NA
TGTGCCAGCAGCTTACTTAGGGGGGCCCCACTTGTCCCCCCGGGGAAGCAGTACTTC
CASSLLRGAPLVPPGKQYF
>NA|TRBV4-3|TRBJ2-7|TRBD2
TGCGCCAGCAGCCAAGGGCCCAGCGGGGGACTCAATGAGCAGTACTTC
CASSQGPSGGLNEQYF
>NA|TRBV5-6|TRBJ2-7|NA
TGTGCCAGCACACACCCAGGGGCCCGATACGAGCAGTACTTC
CASTHPGARYEQYF
>few|TRBV3-1|TRBJ2-3|NA
TGTGCCAGCAGCCCGGAGGGTCGACACACAGATACGCAGTATTTT
CASSPEGRHTDTQYF
>NA|TRBV27|TRBJ2-1|NA
TGTGCCAGCAGTTCCCTCCTCGGGGGCTACAATGAGCAGTTCTTC
CASSSLLGGYNEQFF
>once|TRBV9|TRBJ2-3|NA
TGTGCCAGCACCAGGGATACCAGCACAGATACGCAGTATTTT
CASTRDTSTDTQYF
>NA|TRBV7-2|TRBJ2-3|NA
TGTGCCAGCAGCTTCGGGGCAGGGTTTGATACGCAGTATTTT
CASSFGAGFDTQYF
>NA|TRBV7-2|TRBJ2-3|TRBD2
TGTGCCAGCAGCACACAGCGGGGGGGCACAGATACGCAGTATTTT
CASSTQRGGTDTQYF